The TCR beta chain under discussion was sequenced for a study of cytomegalovirus exposure and HLA in healthy donors. V dropped 6 bases and J dropped 5 bases, with 19 bases sitting between them. The germline V gene has CDR1 MNHNY and CDR2 SVGAGI (reference sequence). The CDR3 runs to 15 residues. With 60 Vbeta and 13 Jbeta primers, the PCR was carried out. Libraries were prepared by immunoSEQ multiplex PCR; TCRdb keeps only in-frame clonotypes and omits some of them. This sample contains approximately 93,000 clones. Sequenced input: PBMCs. The chain recombines TRBV6-6 with TRBJ1-2; maybe TRBD1 (5 bases). The clonotype comes from a woman in her 30s in good health and CMV-seronegative. The CDR3 DNA is TGTGCCAGCAGGGGCGGGGGGGGAGAAGGATATGGCTACACCTTC. This translates into CASRGGGGEGYGYTF.